One and the same sample provided the 27 T cell receptor beta chains below, sequenced in a study of T cells in Graves' hyperthyroidism and ophthalmopathy. What was amplified from RNA transcripts were TCR beta CDR3 regions. During a first-round RT-PCR of the TCR CDR3, the HTBI primer set was used. MiXCR was run by TCRdb on the multiplex PCR reads, yielding one entry per CDR3 protein. The table includes about 500,000 distinct CDR3 sequences, roughly a sixth detected once. Material for sequencing was blood. Receptors were obtained from a young woman with Graves' ophthalmopathy.

The chain carries TRBV5-4 and TRBJ1-4; D is perhaps TRBD1 (5 bases). Germline CDR1 SGHNT, CDR2 YYREEE (reference sequence). This CDR3 contains 15 residues. Trimming shortened V by 0 bases and J by 10 bases, and 16 bases separated the two germline ends. The CDR3 reads CASSLAGAGGVKLFF. The CDR3 DNA reads TGTGCCAGCAGCTTGGCGGGAGCTGGAGGGGTAAAACTGTTTTTT.

The J gene is TRBJ1-6, the V gene TRBV5-8; D is unclear. Germline loops: CDR1 SGHTS, CDR2 YDEGEE. Deletions cut 4 bases from V and 2 bases from J, with 10 bases between. This CDR3 is built from 15 residues. The CDR3 DNA reads TGTGCCAGCAGCCTCCGGACTGCCTATAATTCACCCCTCCACTTT. Amino acids: CASSLRTAYNSPLHF.

The J gene is TRBJ2-7, the V gene TRBV28; 12 bases fit TRBD1. Germline V gene data show CDR1 as MDHEN and CDR2 as SYDVKM. This CDR3 spans 15 amino acids. J gave up 1 base and V 4 bases, and 2 bases lay outside the gene matches. The CDR3 region has the DNA TGTGCCAGCAGTTGGGACAGGGGGCAATCCTACGAGCAGTACTTC. Its protein product is CASSWDRGQSYEQYF.

There are many counts of this clonotype. The CDR3 is CASSYGTSGADTQYF. In DNA, the CDR3 is TGTGCCAGCAGTTACGGGACTAGCGGGGCAGATACGCAGTATTTT. The chain recombines TRBV6-5 with TRBJ2-3; the match to TRBD2 covers 13 bases. This CDR3 has 15 amino acids. The J segment lost 4 bases and the V segment lost 2 bases, leaving 0 bases of the junction unmatched. Germline CDR1 reads MNHEY; CDR2 reads SVGAGI.

The J gene is TRBJ2-1, the V gene TRBV9; D is possibly TRBD2 (6 bases). V gave up 0 bases and J gave up 6 bases, with 13 bases separating them. The CDR3 is 15 amino acids. Germline CDR1 and CDR2: SGDLS and YYNGEE. The CDR3 nucleotides are TGTGCCAGCAGCGTAGGATTAGCGGTCGCCAATGAGCAGTTCTTC. This gives the protein CASSVGLAVANEQFF.

The chain links TRBV4-1 to TRBJ2-5, with D maybe TRBD1 (6 bases). V was shortened by 1 base and J by 5 bases, with 8 bases between the two germline ends. This CDR3 contains 13 residues. CDR1 is MGHRA and CDR2 is YSYEKL in the germline V gene. CDR3 DNA: TGCGCCAGCAGCCAAGCAGGGGCTGAGACCCAGTACTTC. It specifies CASSQAGAETQYF.

This clonotype was seen a handful of times. The junction departs from the called germline gene at one end, perhaps through a read error. Written as DNA, the CDR3 is TGCATCGTTGAGGGAGGGAGGACAGATACGCAGTATTTT. Its translation is CIVEGGRTDTQYF. This chain uses TRBV29-1 with TRBJ2-3; 7 positions match TRBD2. CDR1 is SQVTM and CDR2 is ANQGSEA in the germline V gene. The CDR3 consists of 13 residues.

As to this clonotype: A single base separates this from a much larger clone, so it may be a read error. V is TRBV28 and J is TRBJ2-7; D is perhaps TRBD2 (6 bases). The J call is in doubt because the DNA end fits TRBJ2-1 better. The CDR3 spans 15 residues. CDR1 and CDR2 from the germline V gene are MDHEN and SYDVKM. The DNA of the CDR3 is TGTGCCAGCAGTTTTTTACGGGGGTCCTCCTACGAGCAGTTCTTC. Translated, it gives CASSFLRGSSYEQFF.

This clonotype was seen a handful of times. The gene calls are TRBV9 and TRBJ2-1, with a weak D call TRBD2 (7 bases). CDR3 size: 15 residues. V was pared by 2 bases and J by 4 bases, with 13 bases between. Germline values: CDR1 SGDLS, CDR2 YYNGEE. The chain's CDR3 is CASSVGGAGYNEQFF. The CDR3, as DNA: TGTGCCAGCAGCGTGGGGGGGGCGGGATACAATGAGCAGTTCTTC.

This clonotype appeared many times. The chain joins TRBV2 to TRBJ2-3; 7 bases agree with TRBD1. The V gene's germline CDR1 is SNHLY and CDR2 FYNNEI. V dropped 7 bases and J dropped 0; count of bases not matched to a gene: 1. The CDR3 extends over 13 amino acids. This CDR3 reads CASKGQSTDTQYF. CDR3 DNA: TGTGCCAGCAAGGGACAGAGCACAGATACGCAGTATTTT.

This clonotype was seen repeatedly, ten times or more. The chain is built from TRBV7-9 and TRBJ2-1; 9 bases match TRBD1. V trimming: 4 bases; J trimming: 7 bases; junction bases outside the gene matches: 8. The length of the CDR3 is 15 residues. In germline, CDR1 is SEHNR, CDR2 FQNEAQ (reference sequence). The CDR3 region is CASSSEGQGGNEQFF. As DNA, the CDR3 is TGTGCCAGCAGCTCCGAGGGACAGGGAGGTAATGAGCAGTTCTTC.

In this sample, this clonotype turned up many times. The chain links TRBV6-2 or TRBV6-3 to TRBJ2-1; 10 nucleotides line up with TRBD2. The CDR3 spans 14 residues. Trimming took 8 bases from V and 5 from J; bases not matched to a gene: 6. CDR1 and CDR2 (germline): MNHEY, SVGEGT. The CDR3 DNA is TGTGCCAGCCAGTTAGCGGGAGGTAACAATGAGCAGTTCTTC. Its protein is CASQLAGGNNEQFF.

The chain joins TRBV2 to TRBJ2-2; 13 bases line up with TRBD2. The trim removed 7 bases at V and 3 bases at J, leaving 11 bases unmatched. There are 18 residues in the CDR3. Looked up from germline, CDR1 is SNHLY and CDR2 is FYNNEI. DNA for the CDR3: TGTGCCAGCATGACCGGGACTAGCGGGGCGGCGGACACCGGGGAGCTGTTTTTT. Its translation is CASMTGTSGAADTGELFF.

The sample holds a few counts of this clonotype. The chain employs TRBV2 and TRBJ1-5; D gene unclear. Germline V gene lookup returns CDR1 SNHLY and CDR2 FYNNEI. Trimming removed 3 bases at V and 3 bases at J, with 12 bases between. This CDR3 contains 15 residues. CDR3 DNA: TGTGCCAGCAGTGATTGGGCAGGTCCCAATCAGCCCCAGCATTTT. Protein: CASSDWAGPNQPQHF.

There are many counts of this clonotype. J is TRBJ2-7 and V is TRBV20-1; D remains unclear. Trimming pared 8 bases from V and 1 base from J, leaving 6 bases between. This CDR3 is built from 10 residues. Germline lookup yields CDR1 DFQATT and CDR2 SNEGSKA (reference sequence). Here the CDR3 reads CSLRSYEQYF. The CDR3 nucleotides are TGCAGTTTAAGGTCCTACGAGCAGTACTTC.

This clonotype was picked up many times. The rearrangement links TRBV6-1 to TRBJ1-1, with D possibly TRBD1 on 5 matching bases. This CDR3 comprises 15 residues. Trimming pared 7 bases from V and 4 bases from J, leaving 19 bases between. Germline CDR1 is MNHNS and CDR2 is SASEGT. CDR3 nucleotide sequence: TGTGCCAGCAAAGGGACCGAGGGGCTGGGCACTGAAGCTTTCTTT. It encodes CASKGTEGLGTEAFF.

This clonotype was observed a handful of times. The chain employs TRBV6-1 and TRBJ2-2; 7 bases are a match to TRBD2. After removal of 7 bases from V and 2 bases from J, the junction contained 7 bases not matched to a gene. Germline CDR1 MNHNS, CDR2 SASEGT. This CDR3 has 15 amino acids. CDR3 DNA: TGTGCCAGCACCAAGGGAGGGGCTAACACCGGGGAGCTGTTTTTT. Its translation is CASTKGGANTGELFF.

This clonotype has ten or more counts. V is TRBV28 and J is TRBJ1-2; tentative D call: TRBD1 (5 bases). Germline CDR1 MDHEN, CDR2 SYDVKM. The CDR3 runs 16 residues. Trimming stripped 4 bases from V and 2 bases from J, with 17 bases between. The CDR3 bases are TGTGCCAGCAGTTCCCAAAGCCAGGGATCCAACTATGGCTACACCTTC. Encoded protein: CASSSQSQGSNYGYTF.

The V and J genes are TRBV5-1 and TRBJ2-1; D is perhaps TRBD1 (6 bases). The CDR3 spans 15 residues. Trimming removed 0 bases at V and 0 bases at J, with 7 bases between. From germline, CDR1 is SGHRS and CDR2 YFSETQ. CDR3 nucleotide sequence: TGCGCCAGCAGCTTGGCACAGGGCTCCTACAATGAGCAGTTCTTC. Translation: CASSLAQGSYNEQFF.

The chain links TRBV6-4 to TRBJ2-2, with TRBD2 identical over 8 bases. The CDR3 sequence is 17 residues long. The V segment lost 2 bases and the J segment 0 bases; nucleotides outside the gene matches: 5. Germline values: CDR1 MRHNA, CDR2 SNTAGT. The CDR3 loop reads CASSDGAGGPNTGELFF. CDR3 nucleotide sequence: TGTGCCAGCAGTGACGGGGCGGGAGGCCCGAACACCGGGGAGCTGTTTTTT.

This clonotype was seen ten or more times. This chain links TRBV30 with TRBJ2-3; TRBD2 aligns across 8 bases. Per the germline V gene, CDR1 is GTSNPN and CDR2 is SVGIG (reference sequence). The CDR3 runs to 12 residues. The DNA of the CDR3 is TGTGCGACGGGAGGGCTGACCGCGGCGCAGTATTTT. The encoded protein is CATGGLTAAQYF. Looking up the rest from reference TRBV30 and TRBJ2-3 gives the full variable domain: SQTIHQWPATLVQPVGSPLSLECTVEGTSNPNLYWYRQAAGRGLQLLFYSVGIGQISSEVPQNLSASRPQDRQFILSSKKLLLSDSGFYLCATGGLTAAQYFGPGTRLTVL.

The chain has TRBV6-1 and TRBJ2-7; no clear D. Germline V CDR1 and CDR2: MNHNS, SASEGT. The CDR3 runs 15 residues. The V end was cut by 6 bases, the J end by 3 bases, with 18 bases between. CDR3 in amino acids: CASSQDPQDNYEQYF. The CDR3 nucleotides read TGTGCCAGCAGCCAAGACCCCCAGGATAACTACGAGCAGTACTTC.

The J gene is TRBJ2-3, the V gene TRBV27; 14 bases line up with TRBD2. This CDR3 is 15 amino acids long. Germline loops: CDR1 MNHEY, CDR2 SMNVEV (reference sequence). V gave up 5 bases and J gave up 11 bases; unmatched junction bases: 9. Here the CDR3 DNA reads TGTGCCAGCAGTCCCTCGACTAGCGGGAGGGCGGGGCAGTATTTT. This codes for CASSPSTSGRAGQYF.

In the case of this clonotype: No conserved phenylalanine or tryptophan is present at the end of the CDR3, so a read error is the likely explanation. The rearrangement links TRBV12-3 or TRBV12-4 to TRBJ1-4, with D possibly being TRBD1 (6 bases). This CDR3 is built from 18 residues. Trimming took off 3 bases at V and 0 bases at J, with 17 bases between the two ends. CDR3 bases: TGTGCCAGCAGTTTGGGGGTAGACAGGAACCCAACTAATGAAAAACTGTTTCTT. This sequence encodes CASSLGVDRNPTNEKLFL.

V gene TRBV2 combines with J gene TRBJ1-4; 8 nucleotides agree with TRBD1. CDR3 length equals 13 residues. CDR1 and CDR2 from the germline V gene are SNHLY and FYNNEI. V was pared by 7 bases and J by 3 bases, with 1 base of the junction left unmatched. The CDR3 DNA reads as TGTGCCAGCAAGACAGGGGCTAATGAAAAACTGTTTTTT. It translates to CASKTGANEKLFF.

Many counts were recorded for this clonotype. The J gene is TRBJ2-1, the V gene TRBV20-1, with D perhaps matching TRBD2 (5 bases). The CDR3 consists of 10 residues. Trimming removed 7 bases from V and 7 bases from J, with 8 bases in between. Germline V gene data show CDR1 as DFQATT and CDR2 as SNEGSKA (reference sequence). CDR3 DNA: TGCAGTGGTTGGGAGAATGAGCAGTTCTTC. It yields the protein CSGWENEQFF.

This clonotype was counted at least ten times. One junction end disagrees with the germline gene, perhaps due to a read error. V is TRBV11-2 and J is TRBJ1-6; D is uncertain. The CDR3 extends over 17 amino acids. CDR1 and CDR2 (germline): SGHAT, FQNNGV. DNA of the CDR3: TGTGCCAGCCGCTTGGTCCCCAGAAGCTCCTATAATTCACCCCTCCACTTT. Encoded protein: CASRLVPRSSYNSPLHF.